This TCR beta chain was sequenced in a study of blood T cell repertoires in COVID-19. Study background: The United States, Italy and Spain supplied acute and convalescent COVID-19 samples. T cells, B-cell-depleted T cells, or PBMCs supplied cDNA or gDNA.

This clone was observed a handful of times. Measured with immunoSEQ multiplex PCR; TCRdb has only the in-frame clones, and not every one. There are about 41,000 clones in the sample; about 83% occur only once, and approximately 43% lies in the top ten. This receptor was identified in an elderly woman with acute or convalescent COVID-19. The material sequenced was peripheral blood.

In DNA form, the CDR3 reads TGTGCCAGTAGTATATCGACAGGGGACTCCAATGAGCAGTTCTTC. Protein product: CASSISTGDSNEQFF. The J gene is TRBJ2-1, the V gene TRBV19, with TRBD1 matching over 8 bases. The V gene's germline CDR1 is LNHDA and CDR2 SQIVND (reference sequence). The CDR3 spans 15 residues. V shed 2 bases, J shed 6 bases, and the junction held 6 bases outside the gene matches.